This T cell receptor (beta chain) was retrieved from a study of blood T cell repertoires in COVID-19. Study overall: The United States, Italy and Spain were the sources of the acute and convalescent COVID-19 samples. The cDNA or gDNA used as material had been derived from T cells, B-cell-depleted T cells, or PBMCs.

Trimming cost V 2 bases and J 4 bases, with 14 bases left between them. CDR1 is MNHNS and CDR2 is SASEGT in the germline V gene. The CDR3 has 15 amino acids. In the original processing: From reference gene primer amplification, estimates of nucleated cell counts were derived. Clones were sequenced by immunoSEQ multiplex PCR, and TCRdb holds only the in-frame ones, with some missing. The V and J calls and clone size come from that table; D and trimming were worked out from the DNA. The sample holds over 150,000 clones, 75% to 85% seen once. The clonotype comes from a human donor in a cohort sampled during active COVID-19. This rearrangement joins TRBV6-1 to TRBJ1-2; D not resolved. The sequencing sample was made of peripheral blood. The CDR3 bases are TGTGCCAGCAGTGAAATCCCGCAGGTTCTCTATGGCTACACCTTC. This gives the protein CASSEIPQVLYGYTF.